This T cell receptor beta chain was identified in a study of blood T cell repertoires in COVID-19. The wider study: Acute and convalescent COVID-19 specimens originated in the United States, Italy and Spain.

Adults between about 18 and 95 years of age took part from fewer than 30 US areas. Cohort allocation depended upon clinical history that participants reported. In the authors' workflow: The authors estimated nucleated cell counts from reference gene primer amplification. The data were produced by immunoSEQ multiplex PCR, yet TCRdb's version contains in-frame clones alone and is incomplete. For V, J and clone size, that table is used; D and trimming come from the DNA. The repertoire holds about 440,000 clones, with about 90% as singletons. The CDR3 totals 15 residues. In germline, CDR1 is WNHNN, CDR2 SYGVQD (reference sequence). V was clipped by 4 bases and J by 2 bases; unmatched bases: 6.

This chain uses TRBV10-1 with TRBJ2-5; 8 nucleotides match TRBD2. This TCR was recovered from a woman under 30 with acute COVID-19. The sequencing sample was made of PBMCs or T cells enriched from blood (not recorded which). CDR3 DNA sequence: TGCGCCAGCAGTGGCCAGCGGGGGCCTCAAGAGACCCAGTACTTC. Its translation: CASSGQRGPQETQYF.